The 20 T cell receptor beta chains listed next were all sequenced from one sample in a study of blood T cell repertoires in COVID-19. TCRdb's table, derived via immunoSEQ multiplex PCR, lists solely in-frame clones and lacks some. The repertoire holds under 120,000 clones, roughly nine tenths seen once, with about 30% in the top ten. Material: peripheral blood. The origin of the receptors is a woman aged 80 or over with acute or convalescent COVID-19.

The chain employs TRBV19 and TRBJ1-1, with D perhaps TRBD1 (5 bases). The ends were cut back, 6 bases at V and 1 base at J, with 9 bases in the middle. The germline CDR1 and CDR2 sequences are LNHDA and SQIVND (reference sequence). The CDR3 loop spans 13 amino acids. The CDR3, as DNA: TGTGCCAGTAGGATGACAGCGAACACTGAAGCTTTCTTT. It specifies CASRMTANTEAFF.

This chain connects TRBV2 to TRBJ1-5; 7 bases fit TRBD1. The CDR3 totals 16 residues. Trimming removed 5 bases from V and 3 bases from J; junction bases left unmatched: 10. Germline-derived CDR1 and CDR2 are SNHLY and FYNNEI. The DNA for the CDR3 is TGTGCCAGCAGTCCAGGGGGAGGTCTCTTCAATCAGCCCCAGCATTTT. Its translation is CASSPGGGLFNQPQHF. Filled out from reference TRBV2 and TRBJ1-5, the complete variable domain reads EPEVTQTPSHQVTQMGQEVILRCVPISNHLYFYWYRQILGQKVEFLVSFYNNEISEKSEIFDDQFSVERPDGSNFTLKIRSTKLEDSAMYFCASSPGGGLFNQPQHFGDGTRLSIL.

The J gene is TRBJ1-6, the V gene TRBV27, with 7 bases matching TRBD1. Germline trimming cut 1 base from V and 7 bases from J; bases unmatched to any gene: 1. The germline V gene encodes CDR1 MNHEY and CDR2 SMNVEV (reference sequence). This CDR3 has 14 residues. The CDR3 bases are TGTGCCAGCAGTTTATGGGACAGAAATTCACCCCTCCACTTT. This codes for CASSLWDRNSPLHF.

The chain uses TRBV11-2 and TRBJ2-2; 15 bases fit TRBD2. Germline loops: CDR1 SGHAT, CDR2 FQNNGV. The junction had 10 bases not matched to a gene; V was cut back by 5 bases and J by 12 bases. The CDR3 has 16 residues. CDR3 residues: CASSVAGLAGGQKLFF. The CDR3 DNA reads TGTGCCAGCAGCGTAGCGGGACTAGCGGGGGGCCAGAAGCTGTTTTTT.

The J gene is TRBJ1-2, the V gene TRBV28; TRBD1 is a possible D gene (6 bases). Germline CDR1 reads MDHEN; CDR2 reads SYDVKM. The V end was cut by 3 bases, the J end by 0 bases, with 14 bases between. This CDR3 spans 16 amino acids. This CDR3 is CASSFSHGQPNYGYTF. For the CDR3, the DNA is TGTGCCAGCAGTTTCTCCCACGGACAGCCTAACTATGGCTACACCTTC.

The chain joins TRBV18 to TRBJ1-6; D gene ambiguous. The CDR3 sequence is 16 residues long. Germline loops: CDR1 KGHSH, CDR2 LQKENI. Trimming removed 5 bases from V and 10 bases from J, with 21 bases in between. CDR3 DNA: TGTGCCAGCTCATCAGTTTTCGCAGGTATTCAATCACCCCTCCACTTT. Translation: CASSSVFAGIQSPLHF.

The CDR3 is CASGPGQGLGTF. DNA of the CDR3: TGTGCCAGTGGCCCGGGACAGGGCCTGGGCACCTTC. The V gene is TRBV19, the J gene TRBJ1-2, with 9 bases that match TRBD1. J lost 13 bases, V lost 8 bases, and 11 bases had no gene match. The CDR3 covers 12 residues. The germline V gene encodes CDR1 LNHDA and CDR2 SQIVND (reference sequence).

The chain couples TRBV7-2 to TRBJ2-2; 15 nucleotides agree with TRBD2. Trimming removed 2 bases from V and 9 bases from J; junction bases left unmatched: 10. Per germline, CDR1 SGHTA and CDR2 FQGNSA. This CDR3 comprises 18 residues. CDR3 sequence: CASSLTPGLAGGGRELFF. The CDR3 nucleotides read TGTGCCAGCAGCTTAACCCCGGGACTAGCGGGGGGTGGCAGGGAGCTGTTTTTT.

This clone has just a few counts. This CDR3 reads CASSLYADNEKLFF. Here the CDR3 DNA reads TGTGCCAGCAGCTTATATGCGGATAATGAAAAACTGTTTTTT. The chain carries TRBV7-9 and TRBJ1-4; D remains ambiguous. Trimming left V 2 bases short and J 4 bases short, with 8 bases between. CDR1 is SEHNR and CDR2 is FQNEAQ in the germline V gene (reference sequence). The length of the CDR3 is 14 residues.

The chain recombines TRBV15 with TRBJ1-5, with 9 nucleotides matching TRBD1. Germline CDR1 and CDR2: LNHNV and YYDKDF (reference sequence). Trimming removed 8 bases from V and 5 bases from J; junction bases left unmatched: 10. CDR3 length: 15 residues. The CDR3 loop is CATESGQGQYQPQHF. CDR3 bases: TGTGCCACCGAGTCGGGACAGGGCCAATATCAGCCCCAGCATTTT.

The chain uses TRBV10-1 and TRBJ2-2, with D perhaps TRBD1 (5 bases). Trimming shortened V by 3 bases and J by 7 bases, and 9 bases separated the two germline ends. The CDR3 extends over 13 amino acids. Germline V gene lookup returns CDR1 WNHNN and CDR2 SYGVQD (reference sequence). The CDR3 nucleotides are TGCGCCAGCAGTGATCAGGGCTTCGGGGAGCTGTTTTTT. This codes for CASSDQGFGELFF.

This sequence joins TRBV6-4 and TRBJ2-1; 9 bases are a match to TRBD2. Trimming took 5 bases from V and 9 from J; bases not matched to a gene: 11. The length of the CDR3 is 15 residues. CDR1 is MRHNA and CDR2 is SNTAGT in the germline V gene. As DNA, the CDR3 is TGTGCCAGCAGTATAACTAGCGGGTTAACGGGTGAGCAGTTCTTC. Translated: CASSITSGLTGEQFF.

The chain joins TRBV19 to TRBJ1-6, with TRBD1 identical over 8 bases. The CDR3 length is 16 residues. In germline, CDR1 is LNHDA, CDR2 SQIVND (reference sequence). Germline trimming cut 1 base from V and 7 bases from J; bases unmatched to any gene: 6. CDR3 nucleotide sequence: TGTGCCAGTAGTATAGTGCCGGGACAGGCCAATTCACCCCTCCACTTT. It codes for CASSIVPGQANSPLHF.

This chain uses TRBV9 with TRBJ2-2; possible D gene TRBD2, 7 bases. This CDR3 is built from 18 residues. The germline V and J ends were trimmed by 7 bases and 4 bases, with 26 bases remaining between them. Germline V gene data show CDR1 as SGDLS and CDR2 as YYNGEE. The CDR3 coding sequence is TGTGCCAGCTCCCACTCTAGAGGGGGGGCCGACCGCACCGGGGAGCTGTTTTTT. Its translation is CASSHSRGGADRTGELFF. Full variable domain (remainder filled in from reference TRBV9 and TRBJ2-2): DSGVTQTPKHLITATGQRVTLRCSPRSGDLSVYWYQQSLDQGLQFLIQYYNGEERAKGNILERFSAQQFPDLHSELNLSSLELGDSALYFCASSHSRGGADRTGELFFGEGSRLTVL.

The rearrangement links TRBV6-8 to TRBJ2-7; D remains ambiguous. CDR1 is MNHGY and CDR2 is SAAAGT in the germline V gene. The V gene lost 2 bases and the J gene lost 2 bases, with 13 bases spanning the gap. The CDR3 length is 15 residues. DNA of the CDR3: TGTGCCAGCAGTTACAACAACTACACCCCCTACGAGCAGTACTTC. It codes for CASSYNNYTPYEQYF.

The chain recombines TRBV12-5 with TRBJ2-7; no clear D gene. The CDR3 has 16 residues. Germline CDR1 is LGHNT and CDR2 is FRNRAP. Trimming took off 0 bases at V and 0 bases at J, with 12 bases between the two ends. This chain's CDR3 is CASGLVVVGNSYEQYF. As DNA, the CDR3 is TGTGCTAGTGGTTTGGTTGTGGTGGGCAACTCCTACGAGCAGTACTTC.

The V and J genes are TRBV24-1 and TRBJ2-3, with 7 bases aligning to TRBD2. CDR3 length: 16 residues. Germline CDR1 is KGHDR and CDR2 is SFDVKD. The V gene end was trimmed by 1 base and the J gene end by 1 base; junction bases not matched to a gene: 4. CDR3 in DNA: TGTGCCACCAGTGATTTTAGGGCGGGGGGCACAGATACGCAGTATTTT. This codes for CATSDFRAGGTDTQYF.

This clone occurred a few times. J is TRBJ2-1 and V is TRBV24-1, with TRBD2 matching over 11 bases. The CDR3 covers 19 residues. V lost 2 bases, J lost 3 bases, and 11 bases stayed unmatched. Per the germline V gene, CDR1 is KGHDR and CDR2 is SFDVKD. The CDR3 DNA reads as TGTGCCACCAGTGATTCTAGACCCGTAGCGGGGGGGAACTACAATGAGCAGTTCTTC. Its protein product is CATSDSRPVAGGNYNEQFF.

V usage is TRBV5-1 and J usage is TRBJ1-1, with 8 bases that match TRBD1. Germline CDR1 reads SGHRS; CDR2 reads YFSETQ. CDR3 length: 15 residues. The trim removed 0 bases at V and 5 bases at J, leaving 6 bases unmatched. CDR3 in DNA: TGCGCCAGCAGCTTGGCAGGGGGCGCGCGGACTGAAGCTTTCTTT. Translated, it gives CASSLAGGARTEAFF.

The V call is TRBV5-6, the J call TRBJ1-1, with 10 bases fitting TRBD1. V shed 5 bases and J 0 bases; nucleotides not matched to a gene: 1. CDR1 and CDR2 (germline): SGHDT, YYEEEE. The CDR3 has 14 residues. In DNA, the CDR3 is TGTGCCAGCAGGGGACAGGGGATGAACACTGAAGCTTTCTTT. It encodes CASRGQGMNTEAFF.